Listed here are 15 T cell receptor beta chains from one sample, sequenced in a study of CD4 T cells in relation to SARS-CoV-2 and coronaviruses. For these receptors, no antigen is known. CD4+ T cells from unexposed donors were obtained before the COVID-19 pandemic (2011-2018). Isolation of CD4+ T cells took place after about eleven days in culture. Assay used: immunoSEQ multiplex PCR; TCRdb lists only in-frame clones, some missing. Of 11,000 or so clones listed, roughly 80% are singletons. Sequencing input: CD4+ T cells from PBMCs, cultured in vitro. These receptors all stem from a human donor in good health.

A few counts support this clone. The chain couples TRBV2 to TRBJ2-5; TRBD1 is a possible D gene (6 bases). Germline lookup yields CDR1 SNHLY and CDR2 FYNNEI. V was pared by 7 bases and J by 3 bases, with 15 bases between. CDR3 length: 14 residues. The CDR3 here is CASTQDRGKETQYF. The CDR3 DNA reads as TGTGCCAGCACCCAGGACAGAGGGAAAGAGACCCAGTACTTC.

This clone has more than one count but fewer than ten. V is TRBV7-2 and J is TRBJ2-7; tentative D call: TRBD2 (6 bases). Germline V gives CDR1 SGHTA, CDR2 FQGNSA. Trimming pared 7 bases from V and 3 bases from J, leaving 16 bases between. This CDR3 spans 14 amino acids. The CDR3 sequence is CASTRDSISYEQYF. The CDR3 DNA is TGTGCCAGCACCCGGGACTCAATTAGCTACGAGCAGTACTTC.

This clone was seen only once. The V and J genes are TRBV5-4 and TRBJ1-2, with TRBD1 matching 8 bases. Germline V CDR1 and CDR2: SGHNT, YYREEE (reference sequence). The CDR3 has 13 residues. V dropped 5 bases and J dropped 6; count of bases not matched to a gene: 6. CDR3 in DNA: TGTGCCAGCAGACCTACGGACAGGGATGGCTACACCTTC. Translating it yields CASRPTDRDGYTF.

This clone occurred a few times. The rearrangement joins TRBV6-2 or TRBV6-3 to TRBJ1-3; perhaps TRBD1 as D (5 bases). V shed 0 bases and J shed 4 bases, with 10 bases lying between them. There are 15 residues in the CDR3. Per the germline V gene, CDR1 is MNHEY and CDR2 is SVGEGT. The CDR3 DNA follows: TGTGCCAGCAGTTACTCATCAGGGCCCGGAAACACCATATATTTT. Residues: CASSYSSGPGNTIYF.

This clone has a handful of counts. This sequence joins TRBV7-9 and TRBJ1-1; 9 nucleotides match TRBD1. CDR3 size: 12 residues. Trimming cost V 5 bases and J 10 bases; bases outside gene matches: 5. Germline assignment: CDR1 SEHNR and CDR2 FQNEAQ (reference sequence). The CDR3 coding sequence is TGTGCCAGCAGCGGGCAGGGACAGGGAGCTTTCTTT. Translating it yields CASSGQGQGAFF.

The genes are TRBV19 and TRBJ1-3, with D unclear. Germline CDR1 is LNHDA and CDR2 is SQIVND (reference sequence). V lost 6 bases to trimming and J lost 3 bases, with 12 bases between them. The CDR3 extends over 14 amino acids. The CDR3 sequence is CASSSWEDGNTIYF. DNA for the CDR3: TGTGCCAGTAGCTCTTGGGAAGATGGAAACACCATATATTTT.

The chain links TRBV7-9 to TRBJ1-2; D uncertain. The V and J ends lost 5 bases and 4 bases respectively, with 11 bases between them. Looked up from germline, CDR1 is SEHNR and CDR2 is FQNEAQ (reference sequence). There are 13 residues in the CDR3. The DNA for the CDR3 is TGTGCCAGCAGCCTCTTAGAGAGCTATGGCTACACCTTC. Encoded protein: CASSLLESYGYTF.

This chain joins TRBV7-2 and TRBJ2-4; D is ambiguous. Trimming shortened V by 0 bases and J by 0 bases, and 15 bases separated the two germline ends. Germline V gene lookup returns CDR1 SGHTA and CDR2 FQGNSA. The CDR3 runs 18 residues. The CDR3: CASSLAGRADLAKNIQYF. The CDR3 DNA is TGTGCCAGCAGCTTAGCCGGTCGGGCAGATTTAGCCAAAAACATTCAGTACTTC.

The chain recombines TRBV6-5 with TRBJ1-5, with D uncertain. V lost 2 bases, J lost 8 bases, and 16 bases lay in between. Germline-derived CDR1 and CDR2 are MNHEY and SVGAGI. This CDR3 is 15 amino acids long. For the CDR3, the DNA is TGTGCCAGCAGTTACGGGCAGGTAGTGGCGGAGCCCCAGCATTTT. Amino acids: CASSYGQVVAEPQHF.

A remark on this clone: The CDR3 end shows no conserved phenylalanine or tryptophan, and so a read error is likely. No DNA is shown, since the ends of the CDR3 on it are uncertain; the CDR3 is the one TCRdb lists. V and J are TRBV21-1 and TRBJ2-7. TRBV21-1 is a pseudogene locus. Counting both end residues, the CDR3 totals 15 amino acids. This CDR3 is CASTLPRTETTTSCL.

The V gene is TRBV7-9, the J gene TRBJ1-1; tentatively, D is TRBD1 (6 bases). The CDR3 is 17 amino acids. V gave up 0 bases and J gave up 4 bases, with 18 bases separating them. Looked up from germline, CDR1 is SEHNR and CDR2 is FQNEAQ (reference sequence). CDR3 nucleotides: TGTGCCAGCAGCTTAGCGCTATTTGGGGAAGGGGGCACTGAAGCTTTCTTT. Its translation: CASSLALFGEGGTEAFF.

The chain couples TRBV13 to TRBJ2-7, with D tentatively TRBD1 (6 bases). There are 15 residues in the CDR3. From germline, CDR1 is PRHDT and CDR2 FYEKMQ (reference sequence). V was trimmed by 3 bases and J by 3 bases, leaving 15 bases between them. The CDR3 here is CASSFLTGQSYEQYF. In nucleotides, the CDR3 is TGTGCCAGCAGCTTCTTAACCGGACAGAGCTACGAGCAGTACTTC. Supplemented by reference TRBV13 and TRBJ2-7, the full variable domain reads AAGVIQSPRHLIKEKRETATLKCYPIPRHDTVYWYQQGPGQDPQFLISFYEKMQSDKGSIPDRFSAQQFSDYHSELNMSSLELGDSALYFCASSFLTGQSYEQYFGPGTRLTVT.

The rearrangement joins TRBV6-5 to TRBJ2-1; D may be TRBD2 (6 bases). This CDR3 is built from 14 residues. The V end was cut by 4 bases, the J end by 10 bases, with 17 bases between. Germline-derived CDR1 and CDR2 are MNHEY and SVGAGI. The CDR3 protein is CASSLSFGGKEQFF. Here the CDR3 DNA reads TGTGCCAGCAGTTTATCTTTCGGCGGGAAGGAGCAGTTCTTC.

In this sample, this clone turned up a few times. The chain uses TRBV7-9 and TRBJ1-5, with D possibly matching TRBD1 (5 bases). The V end was cut by 8 bases, the J end by 0 bases, with 11 bases between. Germline V lookup: CDR1 SEHNR, CDR2 FQNEAQ (reference sequence). This CDR3 has 14 residues. The CDR3 DNA follows: TGTGCCAGCGGGGGGGGTTATAGCAATCAGCCCCAGCATTTT. Protein sequence: CASGGGYSNQPQHF.

This clone was observed a single time. The chain couples TRBV10-3 to TRBJ2-5; 9 nucleotides agree with TRBD2. V gave up 6 bases and J gave up 5 bases; unmatched junction bases: 4. This CDR3 is built from 13 residues. Germline V gene data show CDR1 as ENHRY and CDR2 as SYGVKD. The CDR3 DNA sequence: TGTGCCATCAGAGCGGGAGGAGGGGAGACCCAGTACTTC. Amino acid sequence: CAIRAGGGETQYF.